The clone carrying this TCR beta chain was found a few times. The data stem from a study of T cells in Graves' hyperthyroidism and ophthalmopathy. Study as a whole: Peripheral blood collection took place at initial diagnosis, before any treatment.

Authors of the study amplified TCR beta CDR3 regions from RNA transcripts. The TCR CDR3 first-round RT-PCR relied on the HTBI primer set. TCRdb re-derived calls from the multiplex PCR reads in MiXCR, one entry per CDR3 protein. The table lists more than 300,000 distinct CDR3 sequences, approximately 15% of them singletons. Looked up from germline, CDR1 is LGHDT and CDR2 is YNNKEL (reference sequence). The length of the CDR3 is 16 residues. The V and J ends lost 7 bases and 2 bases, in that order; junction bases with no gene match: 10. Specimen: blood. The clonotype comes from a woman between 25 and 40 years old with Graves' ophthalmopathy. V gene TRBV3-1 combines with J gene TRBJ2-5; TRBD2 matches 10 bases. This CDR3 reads CASTFRIAGGQETQYF. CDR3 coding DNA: TGTGCCAGCACCTTCAGGATAGCGGGGGGACAAGAGACCCAGTACTTC.